The subject of this entry is one T cell receptor beta chain. Second-dose recipients at about 4 or about 12 weeks were treated as one pooled group. This entry belongs to a study of T cell responses to AZD1222 COVID-19 vaccine. Method: immunoSEQ multiplex PCR; TCRdb's copy keeps in-frame clones and lacks some. Of around 130,000 clones listed, 92% are singletons. The CDR3 has 17 residues. The sequence was collected from an adult who received the AZD1222 COVID-19 vaccine. The chain uses TRBV12-2 and TRBJ1-5; the DNA was not compared with TRBD1, the D call given in the table. TRBV12-2 is shown as a pseudogene. This material consisted of peripheral blood, taken 28 days after the second AZD1222 dose. The CDR3 here is CASREGQGERSNQPQHF. CDR3 sequence (DNA): TGTGCAAGTCGCGAGGGACAGGGGGAAAGGAGCAATCAGCCCCAGCATTTT.